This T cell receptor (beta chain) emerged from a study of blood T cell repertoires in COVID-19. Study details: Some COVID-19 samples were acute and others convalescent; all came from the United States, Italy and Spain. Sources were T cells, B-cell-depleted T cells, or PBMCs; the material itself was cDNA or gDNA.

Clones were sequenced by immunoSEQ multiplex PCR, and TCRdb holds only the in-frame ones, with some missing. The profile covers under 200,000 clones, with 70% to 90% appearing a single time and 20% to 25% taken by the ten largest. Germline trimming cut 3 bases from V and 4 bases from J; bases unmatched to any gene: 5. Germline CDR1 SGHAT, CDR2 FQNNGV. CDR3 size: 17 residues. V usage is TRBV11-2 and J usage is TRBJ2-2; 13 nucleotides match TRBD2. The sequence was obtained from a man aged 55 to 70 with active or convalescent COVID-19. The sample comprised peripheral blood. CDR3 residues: CASSFTGTSGVTGELFF. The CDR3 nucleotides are TGTGCCAGCAGCTTTACCGGGACTAGCGGGGTCACCGGGGAGCTGTTTTTT.